The rows below give T cell receptor beta chains drawn from one sample of a study of cytomegalovirus exposure and HLA in healthy donors. This table comes from immunoSEQ multiplex PCR, and its TCRdb copy is limited to in-frame clones, with some not included. The table includes 95,000 to 100,000 clones, around four fifths detected once. Sequencing used PBMCs. These receptors were collected from a woman aged 55 to 70 in good health and CMV-seronegative. Both conserved end residues are part of each CDR3. A D gene is named only where the DNA matches it firmly. A clone size is listed for some rows: how often the clone was seen (once, few, many), or a class if it is expanded.

TGTGCCAGCGGAGGGAGGGCAGGAGGGGACAATGAGCAGTTCTTC | CASGGRAGGDNEQFF | TRBJ2-1 | TRBV27 | NA | TRBD2
TGTGCCAGCAGCTGGGGGACAGGGTACTGCACCTTC | CASSWGTGYCTF | TRBJ1-2 | TRBV28 | NA | TRBD1
TGTGCCAGCAGCTTCCGGGTGGATGAGACCCAGTACTTC | CASSFRVDETQYF | TRBJ2-5 | TRBV7-9 | NA | NA
TGTGCCAGCAGTTCCCCCTCGAGGGGGCGCTTATATGGCTACACCTTC | CASSSPSRGRLYGYTF | TRBJ1-2 | TRBV27 | few | TRBD1
TGTGCCAGCAGCGTCTACTATGGCTACACCTTC | CASSVYYGYTF | TRBJ1-2 | TRBV7-2 | NA | NA
TGTGCCAGCAGTAACCTACAGGGGGCGCGTACTGAAGCTTTCTTT | CASSNLQGARTEAFF | TRBJ1-1 | TRBV6-5 | NA | TRBD1
TGCGCCAGCAGCCAAAGTCCAGGGAAAGGCCAAGAGACCCAGTACTTC | CASSQSPGKGQETQYF | TRBJ2-5 | TRBV4-1 | NA | NA
TGTGCCAGCAGTCCTGATAAACACCAAGGACAGCCGCAAGAGACCCAGTACTTC | CASSPDKHQGQPQETQYF | TRBJ2-5 | TRBV7-2 | NA | NA
TGTGCCAGCAGCGTAGTCCCTGAGGCCGATACGCAGTATTTT | CASSVVPEADTQYF | TRBJ2-3 | TRBV9 | NA | NA
TGTGCCAGTAGCATCCAGACAGAGTCAGAGACCCAGTACTTC | CASSIQTESETQYF | TRBJ2-5 | TRBV19 | NA | NA
TGTGCCAGCAGTTTACAGGGGTCTCTTGGCTACACCTTC | CASSLQGSLGYTF | TRBJ1-2 | TRBV27 | NA | NA
TGCGCCAGCAGCCCTCTACAGGGGAGCACTGAAGCTTTCTTT | CASSPLQGSTEAFF | TRBJ1-1 | TRBV4-3 | NA | TRBD1
TGTGCCAGTAGCGTATTTATAGAACACAATGAGCAGTTCTTC | CASSVFIEHNEQFF | TRBJ2-1 | TRBV19 | NA | NA
TGTGCCAGCAGGGGTAGCGGGGGGGGCACAGATACGCAGTATTTT | CASRGSGGGTDTQYF | TRBJ2-3 | TRBV2 | NA | TRBD2
TGTGCCAGCAGTGACGGGACAGGGTCCTACGAGCAGTACTTC | CASSDGTGSYEQYF | TRBJ2-7 | TRBV25-1 | NA | TRBD1
TGCAGCGTTGAGGGCAGGGATACGCAGTATTTT | CSVEGRDTQYF | TRBJ2-3 | TRBV29-1 | NA | NA
TGCGCCAGCAGCCAACTCTCTGGGGCCAACGTCCTGACTTTC | CASSQLSGANVLTF | TRBJ2-6 | TRBV5-1 | NA | NA
TGTGCCAGCAGCTTAGCGGGGGTAGCGGGGGACTACGAGCAGTACTTC | CASSLAGVAGDYEQYF | TRBJ2-7 | TRBV7-6 | NA | TRBD2
TGTGCCAGCAGCTTGGCCGTCGGACTAGCGGGAGGGACAGATACGCAGTATTTT | CASSLAVGLAGGTDTQYF | TRBJ2-3 | TRBV5-6 | NA | TRBD2
TGCAGCGCTGAGACAGGGGGCGAACGATACAATGAGCAGTTCTTC | CSAETGGERYNEQFF | TRBJ2-1 | TRBV29-1 | NA | TRBD1
TGCAGCGTTACCTCGGAGGGCTACGAGCAGTACTTC | CSVTSEGYEQYF | TRBJ2-7 | TRBV29-1 | NA | NA
TGTGCCAGCAGTTCGGACTGGACGAACACCGGGGAGCTGTTTTTT | CASSSDWTNTGELFF | TRBJ2-2 | TRBV6-6 | NA | NA
TGCAGCGCAAGGAGGGGCCCTTACAATGAGCAGTTCTTC | CSARRGPYNEQFF | TRBJ2-1 | TRBV29-1 | NA | NA
TGTGCCTGGAGTGTACGGGACAGGGACAATGGCTACACCTTC | CAWSVRDRDNGYTF | TRBJ1-2 | TRBV30 | NA | TRBD1
TGTGCCAGCAGTAAGGTTCGGCAGACGGGCCTAGCGGTCCGCTCCTACGAGCAGTACTTC | CASSKVRQTGLAVRSYEQYF | TRBJ2-7 | TRBV2 | NA | TRBD2
TGTGCCAGCAGTCTCGTTACGGGGATCCCAGATACGCAGTATTTT | CASSLVTGIPDTQYF | TRBJ2-3 | TRBV28 | NA | NA
TGTGCCAGCAGCCACCGGTCGGGATTCACCGGGGAGCTGTTTTTT | CASSHRSGFTGELFF | TRBJ2-2 | TRBV7-2 | NA | NA
TGTGCCAGCAGCTCCATAGGGGGCTCCTACGAGCAGTACTTC | CASSSIGGSYEQYF | TRBJ2-7 | TRBV7-2 | NA | NA
TGTGCCAGCAGCGTAGCCCGTCAGGGTGAGCAGTACTTC | CASSVARQGEQYF | TRBJ2-7 | TRBV9 | NA | NA
TGTGCCAGCAGCTTGGGTAGGGGGCTCAATGAAAAACTGTTTTTT | CASSLGRGLNEKLFF | TRBJ1-4 | TRBV5-4 | NA | TRBD1
TGCGCCAGCAGTTCCACTAGCGGGTCCGACGAGCAGTACTTC | CASSSTSGSDEQYF | TRBJ2-7 | TRBV10-2 | NA | TRBD2
TGCGCCAGCGCCCCGGGGGGCGGGGGGACAGATACGCAGTATTTT | CASAPGGGGTDTQYF | TRBJ2-3 | TRBV5-1 | NA | TRBD2
TGCGCCAGCAGAGCGGGAGCTGAGCAGTTCTTC | CASRAGAEQFF | TRBJ2-1 | TRBV10-2 | NA | TRBD2
TGTGCCACCAGCGAGGGCTCTGAGGGCTACACCTTC | CATSEGSEGYTF | TRBJ1-2 | TRBV15 | NA | NA
TGCGCCCAAGGGGGTCTTCATGTCTACGAGCAGTACTTC | CAQGGLHVYEQYF | TRBJ2-7 | TRBV23-1 | NA | NA
TGTGCCAGTAGCCTAGGACTAGCGGGGGCACAAGAGACCCAGTACTTC | CASSLGLAGAQETQYF | TRBJ2-5 | TRBV19 | NA | TRBD2
TGTGCCAGCTCACCCTCGGTAAGGGGGAACACTGAAGCTTTCTTT | CASSPSVRGNTEAFF | TRBJ1-1 | TRBV18 | NA | NA
TGTGCCAGCAGCTTAGCCAGGGCCTACAATGAGCAGTTCTTC | CASSLARAYNEQFF | TRBJ2-1 | TRBV7-9 | NA | NA
TGCGCCAGCAGCTTCGGCGGGGTAACAGATACGCAGTATTTT | CASSFGGVTDTQYF | TRBJ2-3 | TRBV5-1 | NA | NA
TGTGCCAGCTCTTTGGGGACGGGAGATCTCTCGGTGGCCCAGTACTTC | CASSLGTGDLSVAQYF | TRBJ2-5 | TRBV18 | NA | NA
TGTGCCAGCAGAAGCCCTCCCGGGAACACTGAAGCTTTCTTT | CASRSPPGNTEAFF | TRBJ1-1 | TRBV21-1 | NA | NA
TGTGCCAGCAGCGCCGGGACAGGAGTCGATCAGCCCCAGCATTTT | CASSAGTGVDQPQHF | TRBJ1-5 | TRBV9 | NA | TRBD1
TGTGCCAGCAGCCTTTCTCGGGGAGGCACAGATACGCAGTATTTT | CASSLSRGGTDTQYF | TRBJ2-3 | TRBV6-5 | NA | NA
TGTGCCAGCAGTTACTCGCGAGACAGAAGAGCTTTCTTT | CASSYSRDRRAFF | TRBJ1-1 | TRBV6-5 | once | NA
TGTGCCAGCAGTCCCCTAAGCCCACTTGAAGCTTTCTTT | CASSPLSPLEAFF | TRBJ1-1 | TRBV28 | NA | NA
TGCGCCAGCAGCCCCGGGACAGTTGGCAATGAAAAACTGTTTTTT | CASSPGTVGNEKLFF | TRBJ1-4 | TRBV5-1 | few | TRBD1
TGTGCCAGCAGGGTAACAGGGGGGGAGGAGAGCTACGAGCAGTACTTC | CASRVTGGEESYEQYF | TRBJ2-7 | TRBV2 | NA | NA
TGTGCCAGCAGCTTAAAGGGGGCGGGTGAGACCCAGTACTTC | CASSLKGAGETQYF | TRBJ2-5 | TRBV5-6 | once | TRBD1
TGTGCCAGCAGCTTAGCGGGGGCAGCGGGAGAAGAGACCCAGTACTTC | CASSLAGAAGEETQYF | TRBJ2-5 | TRBV7-8 | NA | TRBD2
TGTGCCAGCAGTTACTCGAACCGGGATACGCAGTATTTT | CASSYSNRDTQYF | TRBJ2-3 | TRBV6-5 | NA | NA
TGTGCCAGCTCACTTTCCGGGACACTCAAGAGAAACACTGAAGCTTTCTTT | CASSLSGTLKRNTEAFF | TRBJ1-1 | TRBV18 | NA | NA
TGTGCCAGCAGCTCCCGGCAGGGGCGAGAGCAGTACTTC | CASSSRQGREQYF | TRBJ2-7 | TRBV7-2 | NA | NA